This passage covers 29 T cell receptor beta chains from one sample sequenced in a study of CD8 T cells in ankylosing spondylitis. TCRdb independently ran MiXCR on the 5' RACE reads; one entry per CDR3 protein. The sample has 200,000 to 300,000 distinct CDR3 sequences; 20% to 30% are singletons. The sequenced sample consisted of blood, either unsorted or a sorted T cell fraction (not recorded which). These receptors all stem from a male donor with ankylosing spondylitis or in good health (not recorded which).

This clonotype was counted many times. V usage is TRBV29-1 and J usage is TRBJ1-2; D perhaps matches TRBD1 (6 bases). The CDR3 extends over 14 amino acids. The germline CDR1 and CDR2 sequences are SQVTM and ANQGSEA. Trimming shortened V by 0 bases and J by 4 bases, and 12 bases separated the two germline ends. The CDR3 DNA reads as TGCAGCGTTGAAGACCTAGGGGGTTCCTATGGCTACACCTTC. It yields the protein CSVEDLGGSYGYTF.

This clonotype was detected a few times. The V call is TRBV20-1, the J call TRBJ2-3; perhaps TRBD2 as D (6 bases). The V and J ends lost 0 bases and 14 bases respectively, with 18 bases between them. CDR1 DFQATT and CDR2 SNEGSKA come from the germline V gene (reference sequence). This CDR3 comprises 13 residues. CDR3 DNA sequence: TGCAGTGCTAGAGATGGGCGGGACCACATCTTGTATTTT. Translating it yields CSARDGRDHILYF.

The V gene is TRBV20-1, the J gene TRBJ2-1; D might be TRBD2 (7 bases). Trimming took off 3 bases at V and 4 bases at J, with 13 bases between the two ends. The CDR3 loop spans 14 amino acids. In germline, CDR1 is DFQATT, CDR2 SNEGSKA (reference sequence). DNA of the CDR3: TGCAGTGCTAGCTGGGGGGGCCTATACAATGAGCAGTTCTTC. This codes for CSASWGGLYNEQFF.

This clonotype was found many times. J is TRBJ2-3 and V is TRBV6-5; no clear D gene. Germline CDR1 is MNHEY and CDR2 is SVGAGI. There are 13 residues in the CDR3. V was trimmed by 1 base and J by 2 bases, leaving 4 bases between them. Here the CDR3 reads CASSYFFTDTQYF. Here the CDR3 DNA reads TGTGCCAGCAGTTACTTTTTCACAGATACGCAGTATTTT.

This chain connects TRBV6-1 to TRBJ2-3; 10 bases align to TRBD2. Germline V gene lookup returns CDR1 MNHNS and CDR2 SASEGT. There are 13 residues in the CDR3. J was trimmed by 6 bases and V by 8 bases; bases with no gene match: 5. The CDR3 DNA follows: TGTGCCAGCCGCCTAGCGGGGGTGGATACGCAGTATTTT. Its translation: CASRLAGVDTQYF.

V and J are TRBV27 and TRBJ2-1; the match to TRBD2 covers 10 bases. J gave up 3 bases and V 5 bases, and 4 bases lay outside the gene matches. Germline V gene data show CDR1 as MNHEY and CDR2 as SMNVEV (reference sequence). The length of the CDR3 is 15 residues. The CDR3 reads CASSPLAGNYNEQFF. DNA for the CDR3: TGTGCCAGCAGTCCACTAGCGGGGAACTACAATGAGCAGTTCTTC.

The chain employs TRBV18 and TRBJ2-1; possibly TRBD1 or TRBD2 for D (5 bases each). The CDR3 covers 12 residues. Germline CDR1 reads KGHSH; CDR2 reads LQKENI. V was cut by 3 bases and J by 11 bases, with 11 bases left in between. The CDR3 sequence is CASSPPEGQQFF. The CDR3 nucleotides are TGTGCCAGCTCACCCCCAGAGGGACAGCAGTTCTTC.

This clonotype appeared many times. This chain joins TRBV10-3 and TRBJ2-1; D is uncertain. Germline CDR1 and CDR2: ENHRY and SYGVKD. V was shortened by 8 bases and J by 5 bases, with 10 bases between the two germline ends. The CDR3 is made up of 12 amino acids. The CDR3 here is CAIGRENNEQFF. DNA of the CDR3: TGTGCCATCGGAAGGGAAAACAATGAGCAGTTCTTC.

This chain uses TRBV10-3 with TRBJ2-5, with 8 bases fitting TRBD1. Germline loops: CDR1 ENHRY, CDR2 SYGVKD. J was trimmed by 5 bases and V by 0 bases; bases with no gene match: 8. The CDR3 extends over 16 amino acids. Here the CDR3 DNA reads TGTGCCATCAGTGAGTCTTTGACAGGGGTGTTGGAGACCCAGTACTTC. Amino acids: CAISESLTGVLETQYF.

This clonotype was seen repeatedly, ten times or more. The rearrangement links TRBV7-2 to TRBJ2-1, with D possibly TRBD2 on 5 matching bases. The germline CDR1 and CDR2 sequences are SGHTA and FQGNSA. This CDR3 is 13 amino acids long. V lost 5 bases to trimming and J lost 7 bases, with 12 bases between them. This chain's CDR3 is CASSLLGGNEQFF. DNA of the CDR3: TGTGCCAGCAGCCTCCTTGGCGGGAATGAGCAGTTCTTC.

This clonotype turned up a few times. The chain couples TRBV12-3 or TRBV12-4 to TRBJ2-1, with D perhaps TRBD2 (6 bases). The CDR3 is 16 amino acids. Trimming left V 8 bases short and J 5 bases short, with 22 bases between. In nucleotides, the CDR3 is TGTGCCAGCGTTTATGGGACTCGTCCTTCGAACAATGAGCAGTTCTTC. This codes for CASVYGTRPSNNEQFF.

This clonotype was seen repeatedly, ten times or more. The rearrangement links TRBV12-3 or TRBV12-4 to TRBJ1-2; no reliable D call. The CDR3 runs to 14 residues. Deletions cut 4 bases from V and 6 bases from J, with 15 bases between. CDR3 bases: TGTGCCAGCAGTTCACAAGGAGGGATGAATGGCTACACCTTC. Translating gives CASSSQGGMNGYTF.

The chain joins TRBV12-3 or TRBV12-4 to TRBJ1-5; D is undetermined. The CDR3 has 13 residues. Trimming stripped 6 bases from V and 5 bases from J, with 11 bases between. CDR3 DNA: TGTGCCAGCAGGGGCAGCTCCTATCAGCCCCAGCATTTT. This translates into CASRGSSYQPQHF.

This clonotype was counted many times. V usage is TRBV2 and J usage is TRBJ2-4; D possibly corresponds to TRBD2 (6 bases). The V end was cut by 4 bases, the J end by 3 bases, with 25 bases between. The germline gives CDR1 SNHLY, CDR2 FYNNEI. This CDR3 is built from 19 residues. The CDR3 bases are TGTGCCAGCAGTGTGGCGGGGACCAATCTTTCCAAGGACAAAAACATTCAGTACTTC. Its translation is CASSVAGTNLSKDKNIQYF.

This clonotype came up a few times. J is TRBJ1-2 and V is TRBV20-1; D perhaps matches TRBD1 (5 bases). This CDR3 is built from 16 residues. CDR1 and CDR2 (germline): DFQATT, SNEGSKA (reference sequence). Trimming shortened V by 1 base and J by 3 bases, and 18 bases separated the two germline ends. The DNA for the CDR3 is TGCAGTGCTAGAGGCCCGACGAATAGGGGCTACTATGGCTACACCTTC. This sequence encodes CSARGPTNRGYYGYTF.

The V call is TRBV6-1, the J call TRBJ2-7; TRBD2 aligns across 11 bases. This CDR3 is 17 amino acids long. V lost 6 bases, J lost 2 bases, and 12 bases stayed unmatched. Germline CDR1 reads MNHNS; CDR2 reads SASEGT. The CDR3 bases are TGTGCCAGCAGCCGCAGACTAGCGGGGAGACTGACCTACGAGCAGTACTTC. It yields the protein CASSRRLAGRLTYEQYF.

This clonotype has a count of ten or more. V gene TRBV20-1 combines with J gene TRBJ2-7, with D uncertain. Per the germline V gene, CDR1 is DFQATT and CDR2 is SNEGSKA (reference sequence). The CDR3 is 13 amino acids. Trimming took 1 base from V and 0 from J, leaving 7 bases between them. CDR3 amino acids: CSARVGNSYEQYF. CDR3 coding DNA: TGCAGTGCTAGAGTCGGCAACTCCTACGAGCAGTACTTC.

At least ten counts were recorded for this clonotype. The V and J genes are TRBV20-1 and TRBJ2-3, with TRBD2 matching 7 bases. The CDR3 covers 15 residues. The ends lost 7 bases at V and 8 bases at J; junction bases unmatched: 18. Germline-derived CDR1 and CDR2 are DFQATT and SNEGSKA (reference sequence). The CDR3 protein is CSVRRAGPGYSTQYF. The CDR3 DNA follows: TGCAGTGTCAGACGAGCGGGGCCCGGGTACAGTACGCAGTATTTT.

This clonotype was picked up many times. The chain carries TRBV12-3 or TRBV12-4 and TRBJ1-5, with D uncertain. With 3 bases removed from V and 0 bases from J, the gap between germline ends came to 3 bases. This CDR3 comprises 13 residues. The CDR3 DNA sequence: TGTGCCAGCAGTTTGGCTAGCAATCAGCCCCAGCATTTT. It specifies CASSLASNQPQHF.

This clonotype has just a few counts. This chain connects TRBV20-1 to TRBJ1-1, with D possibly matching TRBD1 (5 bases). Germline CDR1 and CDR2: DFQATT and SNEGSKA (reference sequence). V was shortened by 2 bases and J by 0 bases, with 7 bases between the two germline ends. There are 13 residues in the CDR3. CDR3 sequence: CSARMGVNTEAFF. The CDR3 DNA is TGCAGTGCTAGAATGGGGGTGAACACTGAAGCTTTCTTT.

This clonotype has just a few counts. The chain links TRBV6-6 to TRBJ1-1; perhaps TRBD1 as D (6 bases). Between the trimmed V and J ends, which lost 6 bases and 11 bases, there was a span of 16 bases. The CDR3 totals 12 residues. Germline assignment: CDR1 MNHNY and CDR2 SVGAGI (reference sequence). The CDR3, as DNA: TGTGCCAGCAGGAATAACCAGGGGAAGGCTTTCTTT. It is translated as CASRNNQGKAFF.

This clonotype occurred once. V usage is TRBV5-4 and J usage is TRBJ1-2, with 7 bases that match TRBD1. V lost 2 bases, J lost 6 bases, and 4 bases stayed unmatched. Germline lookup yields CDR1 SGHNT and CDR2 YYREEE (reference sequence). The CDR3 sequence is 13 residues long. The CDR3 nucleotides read TGTGCCAGCAGCTTCGGACAGGAGGATGGCTACACCTTC. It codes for CASSFGQEDGYTF.

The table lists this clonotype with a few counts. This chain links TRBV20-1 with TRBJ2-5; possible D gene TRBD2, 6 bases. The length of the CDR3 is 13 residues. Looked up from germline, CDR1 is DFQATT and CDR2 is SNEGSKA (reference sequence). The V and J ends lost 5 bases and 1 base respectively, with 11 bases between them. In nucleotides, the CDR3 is TGCAGTGCTGAACCGGGACTCCAAGAGACCCAGTACTTC. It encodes CSAEPGLQETQYF.

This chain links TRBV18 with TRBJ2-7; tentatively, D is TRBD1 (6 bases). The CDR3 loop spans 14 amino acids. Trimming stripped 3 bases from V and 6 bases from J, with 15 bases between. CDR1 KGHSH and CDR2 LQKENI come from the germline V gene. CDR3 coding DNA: TGTGCCAGCTCACCTAACAGGGCCATGGGCGAGCAGTACTTC. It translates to CASSPNRAMGEQYF.

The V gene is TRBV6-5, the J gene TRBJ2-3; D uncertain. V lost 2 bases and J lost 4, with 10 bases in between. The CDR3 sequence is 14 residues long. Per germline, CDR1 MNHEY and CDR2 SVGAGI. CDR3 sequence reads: CASSYVDEADTQYF. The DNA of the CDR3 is TGTGCCAGCAGTTACGTGGACGAGGCAGATACGCAGTATTTT.

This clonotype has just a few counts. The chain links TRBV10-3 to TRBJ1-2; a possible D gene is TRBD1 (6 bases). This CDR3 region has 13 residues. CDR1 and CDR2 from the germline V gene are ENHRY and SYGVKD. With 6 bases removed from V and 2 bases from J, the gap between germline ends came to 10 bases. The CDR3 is CAISPDRNYGYTF. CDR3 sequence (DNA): TGTGCCATCAGCCCAGACAGGAACTATGGCTACACCTTC.

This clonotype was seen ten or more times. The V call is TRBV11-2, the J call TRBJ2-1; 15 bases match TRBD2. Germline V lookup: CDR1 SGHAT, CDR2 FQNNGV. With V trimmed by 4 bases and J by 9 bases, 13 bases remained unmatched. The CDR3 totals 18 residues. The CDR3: CASSSRPGTSGGWGEQFF. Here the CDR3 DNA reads TGTGCCAGCAGCTCCCGCCCCGGGACTAGCGGGGGGTGGGGTGAGCAGTTCTTC.

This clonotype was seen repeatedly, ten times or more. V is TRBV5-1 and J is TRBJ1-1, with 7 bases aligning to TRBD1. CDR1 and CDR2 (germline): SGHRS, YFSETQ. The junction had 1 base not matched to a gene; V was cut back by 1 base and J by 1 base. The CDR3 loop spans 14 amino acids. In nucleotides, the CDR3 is TGCGCCAGCAGCTTGAGGACAGGGAACACTGAAGCTTTCTTT. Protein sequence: CASSLRTGNTEAFF. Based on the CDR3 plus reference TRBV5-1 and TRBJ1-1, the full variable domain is KAGVTQTPRYLIKTRGQQVTLSCSPISGHRSVSWYQQTPGQGLQFLFEYFSETQRNKGNFPGRFSGRQFSNSRSEMNVSTLELGDSALYLCASSLRTGNTEAFFGQGTRLTVV.

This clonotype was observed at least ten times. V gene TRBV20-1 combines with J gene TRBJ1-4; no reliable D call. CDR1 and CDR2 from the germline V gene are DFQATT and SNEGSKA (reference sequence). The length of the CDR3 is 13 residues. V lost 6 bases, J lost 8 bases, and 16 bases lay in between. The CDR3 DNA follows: TGCAGTGCCGACCTCGGAGGTGCGGAAAAACTGTTTTTT. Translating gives CSADLGGAEKLFF.